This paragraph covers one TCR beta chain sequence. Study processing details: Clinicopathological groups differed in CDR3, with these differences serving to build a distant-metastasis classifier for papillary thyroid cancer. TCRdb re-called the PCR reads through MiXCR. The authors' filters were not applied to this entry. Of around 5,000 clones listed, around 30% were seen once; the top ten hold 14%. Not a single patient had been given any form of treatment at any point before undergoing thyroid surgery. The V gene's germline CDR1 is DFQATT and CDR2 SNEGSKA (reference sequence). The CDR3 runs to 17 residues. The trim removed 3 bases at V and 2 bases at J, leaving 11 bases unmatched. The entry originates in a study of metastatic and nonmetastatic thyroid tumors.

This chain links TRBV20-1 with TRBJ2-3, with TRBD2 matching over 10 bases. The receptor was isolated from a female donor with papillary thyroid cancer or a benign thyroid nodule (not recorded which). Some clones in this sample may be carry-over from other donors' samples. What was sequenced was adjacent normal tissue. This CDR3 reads CSASYFSGGHVTDTQYF. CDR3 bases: TGCAGTGCTAGTTACTTTAGCGGGGGGCACGTCACAGATACGCAGTATTTT.